The source of this T cell receptor beta chain is a study of shared clonotypes between healthy human individuals. Donors were healthy HIV-negative adults without recently reported acute infections or vaccinations. CD4+ cells underwent separation, giving CD45RA+ naive and CD45RA-negative memory subsets. Germline values: CDR1 SEHNR, CDR2 FQNEAQ (reference sequence). This CDR3 spans 13 amino acids. J was trimmed by 10 bases and V by 3 bases; bases with no gene match: 7. Genomic DNA from each subset was divided evenly over several immunoSEQ plates. Per the original data handling: Without quality scores, immunoSEQ junctional reads could not be filtered like full-length reads. Profiled with immunoSEQ multiplex PCR; TCRdb holds only in-frame clones, not every one. D and trimming come from the DNA, and the V and J calls and clone size come from that table. Here the sample spans 2 million to 2.5 million clones, approximately 94% being singletons.

The material sequenced was naive CD4+ T cells sorted from blood. Subset defined: CD45RA+ positively selected. The chain joins TRBV7-9 to TRBJ1-1; 8 nucleotides match TRBD1. This TCR was sampled from a man aged 18 to 29 in good health. CDR3 protein: CASSFADRDRAFF. The CDR3 DNA follows: TGTGCCAGCAGCTTTGCGGACAGGGATCGAGCTTTCTTT.